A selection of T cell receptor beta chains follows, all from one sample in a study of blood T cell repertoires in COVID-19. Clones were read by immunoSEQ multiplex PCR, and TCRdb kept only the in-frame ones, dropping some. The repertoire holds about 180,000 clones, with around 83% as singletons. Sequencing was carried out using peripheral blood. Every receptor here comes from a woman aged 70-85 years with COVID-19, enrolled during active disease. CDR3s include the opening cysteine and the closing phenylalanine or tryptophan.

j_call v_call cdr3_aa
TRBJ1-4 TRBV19 CASGRRGNEKLFF
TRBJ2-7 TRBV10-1 CASSGGQAGEGEQYF
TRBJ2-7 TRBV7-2 CASSLGRSYEQYF
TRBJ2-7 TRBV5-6 CASSFKEELLNEQYF
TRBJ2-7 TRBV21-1 CASSKPIPFRGTSGRASYEQYF
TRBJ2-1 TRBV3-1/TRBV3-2 CASSQDLAGGSYNEQFF
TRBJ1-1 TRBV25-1 CASSEFPGGALAFF
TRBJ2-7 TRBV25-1 CASSDPFKQYF
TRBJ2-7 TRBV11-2 CASSLVGSKTYEQYF
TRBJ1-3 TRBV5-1 CASSFDRAGNTIYF
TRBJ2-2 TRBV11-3 CASSSDRGLGELFF
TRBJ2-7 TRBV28 CASSLTSGEQYF
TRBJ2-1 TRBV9 CASSTSSNEQFF
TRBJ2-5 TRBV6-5 CASSRSRGSETQYF
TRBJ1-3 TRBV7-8 CASSYERARYVSGNTIYF
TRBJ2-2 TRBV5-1 CASSLSQGFTGELFF
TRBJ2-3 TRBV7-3 CASSPKDRAFLDTQYF
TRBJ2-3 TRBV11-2 CASSLRSGLAGPTDTQYF
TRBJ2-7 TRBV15 CATSREGGASYEQYF
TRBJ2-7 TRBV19 CASSPPSRQGGEQYF
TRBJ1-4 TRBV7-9 CASSLYVDRGYEKLFF
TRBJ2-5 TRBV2 CASSDRGTPQETQYF
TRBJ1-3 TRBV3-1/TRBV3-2 CASSQDGVSQGGNTIYF
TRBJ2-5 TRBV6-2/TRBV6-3 CASSFGTGGETQYF
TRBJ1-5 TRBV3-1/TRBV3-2 CASSQDTGGQPQHF
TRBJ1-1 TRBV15 CATSSRTGDTEAFF
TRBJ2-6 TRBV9 CASSVGGPSAGANVLTF
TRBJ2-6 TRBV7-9 CASSLYQPGVGANVLTF
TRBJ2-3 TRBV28 CASSPAQDTQYF
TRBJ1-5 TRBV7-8 CASSSRQGAIYSNQPQHF
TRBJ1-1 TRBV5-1 CASSSGQLNTEAFF
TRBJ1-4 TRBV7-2 CASSLQRSTNEKLFF
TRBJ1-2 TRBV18 CASSPTQGANYGYTF
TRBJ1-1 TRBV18 CASSPLRGNTEAFF
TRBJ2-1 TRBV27 CASNRDRVSYNEQFF
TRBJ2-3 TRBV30 CAWGTSGRVGVTDTQYF
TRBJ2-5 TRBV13 CASSFSASQETQYF
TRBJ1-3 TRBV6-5 CASNPSGSGNTIYF